A selection of T cell receptor beta chains follows, all from one sample in a study of T cell repertoires and HLA-DP antigens. Sequencing used immunoSEQ multiplex PCR; TCRdb keeps in-frame clones, though not all of them. Among about 89,000 clones listed, about 89% were seen once. Their specific antigens are unknown. Sequencing was done on a sample of CD4+ T cells from PBMCs. These receptors all stem from a man aged 50-60 years in good health and CMV-seronegative. CDR3s include the opening cysteine and the closing phenylalanine or tryptophan. D genes are given only for firm matches. Not all rows give a size; the values are once, few, many and, for expanded clones, a class.

d_call,j_call,clone_size,v_call,cdr3_nt,cdr3_aa
NA,TRBJ2-3,NA,TRBV9,TGTGCCAGCAGTGAACTAGTTGGTACGCAGTATTTT,CASSELVGTQYF
TRBD1,TRBJ1-2,NA,TRBV4-1,TGCGCCAGCAGCCAACCCGACAGGGTCTATGGCTACACCTTC,CASSQPDRVYGYTF
TRBD1,TRBJ2-1,NA,TRBV11-2,TGTGCCAGCAGCTTCACCGGGACAGGGGGCAATGAGCAGTTCTTC,CASSFTGTGGNEQFF
NA,TRBJ2-3,NA,TRBV7-6,TGTGCCAGCAGCTTAGAGGTTGGTACGCAGTATTTT,CASSLEVGTQYF
TRBD2,TRBJ2-7,NA,TRBV29-1,TGCAGCGTGGGCCTCAGACTAGCTCAGGAGCAGTACTTC,CSVGLRLAQEQYF
NA,TRBJ2-6,NA,TRBV18,TGTGCCAGCCGAACCACAGGGTCTGGGGCCAACGTCCTGACTTTC,CASRTTGSGANVLTF
NA,TRBJ1-1,NA,TRBV28,TGTGCCAGCGGGATTGGGGCTGTTGGGACTGAAGCTTTCTTT,CASGIGAVGTEAFF
NA,TRBJ1-1,few,TRBV7-9,TGTGCCAGCAGCTCCCCCCCGGGGCGGCCGAACACTGAAGCTTTCTTT,CASSSPPGRPNTEAFF
TRBD1,TRBJ2-7,NA,TRBV18,TGTGCCAGCTCACCCGGGACAGGGTCCTACGAGCAGTACTTC,CASSPGTGSYEQYF
NA,TRBJ1-4,NA,TRBV5-1,TGCGCCAGCAGCTTACAGAAAACTAATGAAAAACTGTTTTTT,CASSLQKTNEKLFF
TRBD1,TRBJ1-2,NA,TRBV5-4,TGTGCCAGCAGCTATAGGGACAGGGTTAACTATGGCTACACCTTC,CASSYRDRVNYGYTF
TRBD1,TRBJ2-3,NA,TRBV19,TGTGCCAGTAGTATGGGGACAGCGCTAGATACGCAGTATTTT,CASSMGTALDTQYF
NA,TRBJ2-4,NA,TRBV19,TGTGCCAGTAGCCAGGACGGTGCCAAAAACATTCAGTACTTC,CASSQDGAKNIQYF
NA,TRBJ2-1,NA,TRBV15,TGTGCCACCAGCAGAGATCTACTAGCAGCTTCCTACAATGAGCAGTTCTTC,CATSRDLLAASYNEQFF
TRBD1,TRBJ1-6,NA,TRBV7-2,TGTGCCAGCAGCTACCGACAGGGCTCACCCCTCCACTTT,CASSYRQGSPLHF
NA,TRBJ2-7,NA,TRBV18,TGTGCCAGCTCACCATCCGGGTCCCCTTTTTCTCCAGGGCAGTACTTC,CASSPSGSPFSPGQYF
NA,TRBJ2-2,once,TRBV29-1,TGCAGCGTTGACGAGGGGAACACCGGGGAGCTGTTTTTT,CSVDEGNTGELFF
NA,TRBJ1-1,NA,TRBV15,TGTGCCACCAGCCGGGACTACCCGCCAACTGAAGCTTTCTTT,CATSRDYPPTEAFF
TRBD2,TRBJ2-2,NA,TRBV7-2,TGTGCCAGCAGCTTGTCCCTAGCGGTCGAGGACACCGGGGAGCTGTTTTTT,CASSLSLAVEDTGELFF
NA,TRBJ2-3,NA,TRBV4-2,TGTGCCAGCAGCCAAGAGACGGGGAACACAGATACGCAGTATTTT,CASSQETGNTDTQYF
TRBD1,TRBJ1-5,NA,TRBV7-2,TGTGCCAGCAGTTCGACCGGGACAGGGGGCGCCGGCAATCAGCCCCAGCATTTT,CASSSTGTGGAGNQPQHF
TRBD1,TRBJ2-5,NA,TRBV11-2,TGTGCCAGCAGCTTAGGGACAGGGAGGATCGAGACCCAGTACTTC,CASSLGTGRIETQYF
NA,TRBJ1-1,NA,TRBV9,TGTGCCAGCAGCGTAGCCGAGGGGACTGAAGCTTTCTTT,CASSVAEGTEAFF
NA,TRBJ2-5,NA,TRBV7-3,TGTGCCAGCAGCGGGGGGGCCCAAGGGGCCCAGTACTTC,CASSGGAQGAQYF
TRBD1,TRBJ2-1,NA,TRBV10-3,TGTGCCATCAGCCCCGGGACAGGGGACTACAATGAGCAGTTCTTC,CAISPGTGDYNEQFF
TRBD2,TRBJ2-5,NA,TRBV13,TGTGCCAGCAGCGCCCCTAGCGGGGGAAAAGAGACCCAGTACTTC,CASSAPSGGKETQYF
TRBD2,TRBJ2-3,NA,TRBV4-3,TGCGCCAGCAGCCAAGCCCCCCGGGAGGGCTTCGCAGATACGCAGTATTTT,CASSQAPREGFADTQYF
TRBD2,TRBJ2-7,once,TRBV9,TGTGCCAGCGCAGGACTAGCTGGCGAGCAGTACTTC,CASAGLAGEQYF
TRBD2,TRBJ2-5,NA,TRBV7-9,TGTGCCAGCAGTCCTAAGCGGGGGGCGTTGGAGACCCAGTACTTC,CASSPKRGALETQYF
TRBD1,TRBJ1-2,many,TRBV30,TGTGCCTGTCGGACAGGAACCTTGTATGGCTACACCTTC,CACRTGTLYGYTF
TRBD1,TRBJ1-1,NA,TRBV29-1,TGCAGCGTTTCGGGACAGGGTAAGGCTGAAGCTTTCTTT,CSVSGQGKAEAFF
TRBD1,TRBJ1-4,NA,TRBV4-2,TGTGCCAGCAGCCTACCTCCGACAGGGGGGTTTGAAAAACTGTTTTTT,CASSLPPTGGFEKLFF
TRBD2,TRBJ2-5,few,TRBV4-1,TGCGCCAGCAGCCAGGTGATCAGCGGGAGTCTCGAGACCCAGTACTTC,CASSQVISGSLETQYF
TRBD2,TRBJ2-6,NA,TRBV27,TGTGCCAGCAGTCCCCTGGGCCGGGGAGGGGCTATCTCTGGGGCCAACGTCCTGACTTTC,CASSPLGRGGAISGANVLTF
NA,TRBJ2-7,NA,TRBV4-2,TGTGCCAGCAGCCAAGTTTTGGCAGGGAAAACCTACGAGCAGTACTTC,CASSQVLAGKTYEQYF
NA,TRBJ1-1,few,TRBV10-1,TGCGCCAGCAAGCGGAACATGAACACTGAAGCTTTCTTT,CASKRNMNTEAFF
TRBD2,TRBJ2-1,NA,TRBV11-2,TGTGCCAGCAGCTTATCCCTCAGCGGGAGGATTCAGGGTGAGCAGTTCTTC,CASSLSLSGRIQGEQFF
NA,TRBJ2-7,NA,TRBV27,TGTGCCAGCAGTACGGACAGATACTACGAGCAGTACTTC,CASSTDRYYEQYF
TRBD1,TRBJ2-3,NA,TRBV4-1,TGCGCCAGCAGCTACCTGATGACAGGGACCACAGATACGCAGTATTTT,CASSYLMTGTTDTQYF
TRBD1,TRBJ2-3,NA,TRBV6-5,TGTGCCAGCAGTTACTCGGGGGACAGGGGGCGAGATACGCAGTATTTT,CASSYSGDRGRDTQYF
NA,TRBJ1-1,NA,TRBV7-2,TGTGCCAGCAGCTTAGAGCGCAGCCCTGAAGCTTTCTTT,CASSLERSPEAFF
NA,TRBJ2-7,NA,TRBV25-1,TGTGCCAGCAGTGAACCCCAGGATCCACACGAGCAGTACTTC,CASSEPQDPHEQYF
TRBD2,TRBJ2-2,NA,TRBV6-5,TGTGCCAGCAGGACTAGCGGGGGGAACACCGGGGAGCTGTTTTTT,CASRTSGGNTGELFF
NA,TRBJ2-6,NA,TRBV11-3,TGTGCCAGCAGCGAAACAACCCAGCCCCTCTCTGGGGCCAACGTCCTGACTTTC,CASSETTQPLSGANVLTF
NA,TRBJ2-3,NA,TRBV14,TGTGCCAGCAGCCTAAATCCAAGCACAGATACGCAGTATTTT,CASSLNPSTDTQYF
TRBD2,TRBJ2-1,NA,TRBV11-2,TGTGCCAGCAGCTTATTTAGCGGGGGCCACAATGAGCAGTTCTTC,CASSLFSGGHNEQFF
NA,TRBJ2-5,NA,TRBV10-1,TGCGCCAGCAGCGGACAGTATCAAGAGACCCAGTACTTC,CASSGQYQETQYF
NA,TRBJ1-3,NA,TRBV2,TGTGCCAGCAGTGAACCCAGGGCCGGAAACACCATATATTTT,CASSEPRAGNTIYF
NA,TRBJ2-1,NA,TRBV7-2,TGTGCCAGCAGCCCGGGACTGAGCTACAATGAGCAGTTCTTC,CASSPGLSYNEQFF
NA,TRBJ2-7,NA,TRBV7-2,TGTGCCAGCAGCTTAGGAGGGGGGACGAACTACGAGCAGTACTTC,CASSLGGGTNYEQYF
NA,TRBJ1-2,NA,TRBV4-3,TGCGCCAGCAGCCAAGATCCGGCCGATTCCTCCTACGGCTACACCTTC,CASSQDPADSSYGYTF
NA,TRBJ2-2,NA,TRBV28,TGTGCCAGCAGTGTTACAGCGATGAACACCGGGGAGCTGTTTTTT,CASSVTAMNTGELFF
NA,TRBJ2-7,NA,TRBV6-5,TGTGCCAGCAGTTACTGGTCGCTAGACAGCTACGAGCAGTACTTC,CASSYWSLDSYEQYF
TRBD2,TRBJ2-3,few,TRBV7-9,TGTGCCAGTTCCGGACTAGCGGGAGTTTCACTGGCGGCAGATACGCAGTATTTT,CASSGLAGVSLAADTQYF
NA,TRBJ2-3,NA,TRBV5-4,TGTGCCAGCAGCTTGGAAGGCACCTACACAGATACGCAGTATTTT,CASSLEGTYTDTQYF
NA,TRBJ2-5,once,TRBV7-3,TGTGCCAGCAGCAGGGGGGGCCGAGAGACCCAGTACTTC,CASSRGGRETQYF
NA,TRBJ2-7,NA,TRBV18,TGTGCCAGCTCACGGCCGGGCCGACGATCCTACGAGCAGTACTTC,CASSRPGRRSYEQYF
TRBD1,TRBJ2-1,NA,TRBV25-1,TGTGCCAGCAGTTTTTCCGGGACAGGGGACAATGAGCAGTTCTTC,CASSFSGTGDNEQFF
NA,TRBJ2-1,NA,TRBV19,TGTGCCAGTAGTATTTATCGGTTGGGTGAGCAGTTCTTC,CASSIYRLGEQFF
TRBD1,TRBJ1-4,NA,TRBV30,TGTGCCTGGAGTGCAGGGGGCCCGGGTGAAAAACTGTTTTTT,CAWSAGGPGEKLFF